This T cell receptor beta chain was captured by sequencing in a study of blood T cell repertoires in COVID-19. Background on the study: Spain, Italy and the United States supplied samples that represented acute and convalescent COVID-19.

Seattle enrolled patients during active infection and tracked them longitudinally. Assay: immunoSEQ multiplex PCR; the TCRdb copy retains only in-frame clones and omits some. The table includes about 330,000 clones, roughly 86% detected once. The CDR3 consists of 13 residues. The V gene lost 4 bases and the J gene lost 5 bases, with 10 bases spanning the gap. CDR1 and CDR2 from the germline V gene are SGHRS and YFSETQ. The gene calls are TRBV5-1 and TRBJ2-1; weak D call: TRBD2 (5 bases). The sequence came from a man aged 25 to 40 with COVID-19, enrolled during active disease. Sequencing input: peripheral blood. The CDR3 nucleotides read TGCGCCAGCAGCGAACGGGGTAACAATGAGCAGTTCTTC. Translated: CASSERGNNEQFF.